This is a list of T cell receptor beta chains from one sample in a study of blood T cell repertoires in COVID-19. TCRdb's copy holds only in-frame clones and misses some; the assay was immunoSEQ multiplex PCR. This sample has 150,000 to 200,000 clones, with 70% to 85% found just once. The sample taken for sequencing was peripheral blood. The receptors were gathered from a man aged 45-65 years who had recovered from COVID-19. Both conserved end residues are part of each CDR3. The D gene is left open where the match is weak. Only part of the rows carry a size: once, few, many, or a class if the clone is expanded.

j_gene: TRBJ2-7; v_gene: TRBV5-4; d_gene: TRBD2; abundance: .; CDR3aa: CASSTRLAGGLEQYF; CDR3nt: TGTGCCAGCAGCACTAGACTAGCGGGAGGTCTCGAGCAGTACTTC
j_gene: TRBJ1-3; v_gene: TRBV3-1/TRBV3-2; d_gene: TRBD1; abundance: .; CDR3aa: CASSQEGKPGQGLGNTIYF; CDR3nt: TGTGCCAGCAGCCAAGAGGGGAAACCGGGACAGGGGTTGGGAAACACCATATATTTT
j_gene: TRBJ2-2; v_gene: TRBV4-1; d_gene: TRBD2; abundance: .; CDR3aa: CASSPPAGGPTGELFF; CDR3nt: TGCGCCAGCAGCCCCCCAGCGGGAGGTCCCACCGGGGAGCTGTTTTTT
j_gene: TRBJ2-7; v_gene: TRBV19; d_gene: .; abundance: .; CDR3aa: CASSIQASSSYEQYF; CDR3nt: TGTGCCAGTAGTATACAGGCTTCGAGCTCCTACGAGCAGTACTTC
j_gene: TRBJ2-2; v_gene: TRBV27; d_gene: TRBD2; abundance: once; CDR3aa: CASSLSRSGANTGELFF; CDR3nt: TGTGCCAGCAGTTTATCGAGGAGCGGGGCGAACACCGGGGAGCTGTTTTTT
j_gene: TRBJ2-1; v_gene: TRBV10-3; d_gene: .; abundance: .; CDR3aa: CAISESDGSSYNEQFF; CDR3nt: TGTGCCATCAGTGAGTCTGACGGGAGCTCCTACAATGAGCAGTTCTTC
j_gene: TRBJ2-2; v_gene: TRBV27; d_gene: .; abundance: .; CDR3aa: CASSFVRTNTGELFF; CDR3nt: TGTGCCAGCAGTTTCGTCAGGACGAACACCGGGGAGCTGTTTTTT
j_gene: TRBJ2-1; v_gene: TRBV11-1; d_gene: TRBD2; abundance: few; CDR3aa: CASSLGAGFYNEQFF; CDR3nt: TGTGCCAGCAGCTTAGGAGCGGGATTCTACAATGAGCAGTTCTTC
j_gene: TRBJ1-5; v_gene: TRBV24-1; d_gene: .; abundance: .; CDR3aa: CATSESDQPQHF; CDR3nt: TGTGCCACCAGTGAATCCGATCAGCCCCAGCATTTT
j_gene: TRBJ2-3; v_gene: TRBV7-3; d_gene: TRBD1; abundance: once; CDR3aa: CASSWGQGAGDTQYF; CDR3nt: TGTGCCAGCAGCTGGGGACAGGGGGCGGGAGATACGCAGTATTTT
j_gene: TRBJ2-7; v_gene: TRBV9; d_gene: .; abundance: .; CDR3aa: CASSEGSPHEQYF; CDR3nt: TGTGCCAGCAGCGAAGGGAGTCCCCACGAGCAGTACTTC
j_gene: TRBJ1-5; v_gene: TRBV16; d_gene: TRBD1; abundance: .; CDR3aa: CASSQQGAGNQPQHF; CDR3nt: TGTGCCAGCAGCCAACAGGGGGCAGGCAATCAGCCCCAGCATTTT
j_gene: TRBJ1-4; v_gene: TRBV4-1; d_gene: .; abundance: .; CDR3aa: CASSQLPGTLILGLFF; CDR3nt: TGCGCCAGCAGCCAACTCCCCGGGACTCTCATTTTGGGACTGTTTTTT
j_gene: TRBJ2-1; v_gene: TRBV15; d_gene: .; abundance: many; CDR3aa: CATTPGSDSSSYNEQFF; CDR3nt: TGTGCCACCACCCCCGGGTCCGATTCGAGCTCCTACAATGAGCAGTTCTTC
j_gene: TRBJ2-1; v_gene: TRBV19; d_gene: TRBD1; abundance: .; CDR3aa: CASSMRQGIGNEQFF; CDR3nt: TGTGCCAGTAGTATGCGACAGGGGATAGGCAATGAGCAGTTCTTC
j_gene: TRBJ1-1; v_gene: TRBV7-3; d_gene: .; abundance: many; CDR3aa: CASSFRMNTEAFF; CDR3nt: TGTGCCAGCAGCTTCAGGATGAACACTGAAGCTTTCTTT
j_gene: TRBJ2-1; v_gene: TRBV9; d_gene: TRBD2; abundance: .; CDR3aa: CASSVGLLAGSLEQFF; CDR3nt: TGTGCCAGCAGCGTCGGCTTACTAGCGGGGAGCTTAGAGCAGTTCTTC
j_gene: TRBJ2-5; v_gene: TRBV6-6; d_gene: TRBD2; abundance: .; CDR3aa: CASRKPPGLAEETQYF; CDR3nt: TGTGCCAGCAGAAAACCCCCGGGACTAGCGGAAGAGACCCAGTACTTC
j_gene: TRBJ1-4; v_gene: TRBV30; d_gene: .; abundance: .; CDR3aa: CAWSVSRTDINEKLFF; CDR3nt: TGTGCCTGGAGTGTGTCCCGGACAGATATTAATGAAAAACTGTTTTTT
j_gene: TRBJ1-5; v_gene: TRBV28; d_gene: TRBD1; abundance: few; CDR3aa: CASSLGRGLNQPQHF; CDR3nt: TGTGCCAGCAGTTTGGGCAGGGGGCTCAATCAGCCCCAGCATTTT
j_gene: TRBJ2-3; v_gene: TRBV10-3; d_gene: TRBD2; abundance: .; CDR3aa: CAISEGGRGDTQYF; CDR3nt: TGTGCCATCAGTGAAGGTGGGAGGGGAGATACGCAGTATTTT
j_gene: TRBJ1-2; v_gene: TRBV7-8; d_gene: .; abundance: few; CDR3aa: CASSLSGGSGYTF; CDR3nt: TGTGCCAGCAGCTTATCGGGGGGCAGCGGCTACACCTTC
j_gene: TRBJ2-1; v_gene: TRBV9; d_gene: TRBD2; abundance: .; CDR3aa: CASSAPATSGRDYEQFF; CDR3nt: TGTGCCAGCAGCGCCCCAGCGACTAGCGGGAGGGACTATGAGCAGTTCTTC
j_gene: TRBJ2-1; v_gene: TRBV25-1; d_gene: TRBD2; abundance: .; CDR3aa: CASSEPGTSGSNEQFF; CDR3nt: TGTGCCAGCAGTGAACCCGGGACTAGCGGGAGCAATGAGCAGTTCTTC
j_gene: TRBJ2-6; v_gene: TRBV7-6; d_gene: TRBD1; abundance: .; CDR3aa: CASSRTGVSLLRANVLTF; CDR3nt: TGTGCCAGCAGCCGGACAGGGGTTTCCCTCTTAAGGGCCAACGTCCTGACTTTC
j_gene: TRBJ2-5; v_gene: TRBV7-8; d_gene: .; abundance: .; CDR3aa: CASRRRTEKYQETQYF; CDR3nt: TGTGCCAGTCGGCGGAGGACAGAAAAGTACCAAGAGACCCAGTACTTC